This T cell receptor beta chain was sequenced for a study of T cell clones after liver transplantation. The wider study: Post-transplant blood was tracked for graft-donor-reactive T cell clones identified in a pre-transplant mixed lymphocyte reaction. General study findings and limits: Post-transplant time points were not standardized, so conclusions are preliminary. In most of the 8 subjects, circulating graft-donor-reactive CD4 TCRbeta sequences fell significantly after transplant. Migration into the graft, not deletion, may explain lost graft donor-reactive T cells.

This clone was observed once. Its antigen remains unidentified. Libraries were prepared by immunoSEQ multiplex PCR; TCRdb keeps only in-frame clonotypes and omits some of them. This sample yields about 120,000 clones, of which about nine tenths are seen a single time; 0.75% to 0.85% belongs to the top ten. Germline V gene data show CDR1 as WNHNN and CDR2 as SYGVQD (reference sequence). CDR3 size: 14 residues. Trimming took off 4 bases at V and 4 bases at J, with 10 bases between the two ends. The receptor was isolated from a human patient who received a liver transplant. A subset of T cells may come from the graft donor. This sequence joins TRBV10-1 and TRBJ2-2; the D is unclear. Sequencing was performed on CD4+ T cells from blood, taken 12 months after liver transplant. Here the CDR3 DNA reads TGCGCCAGCAGTGCGATAGGGATCACCGGGGAGCTGTTTTTT. This translates into CASSAIGITGELFF.